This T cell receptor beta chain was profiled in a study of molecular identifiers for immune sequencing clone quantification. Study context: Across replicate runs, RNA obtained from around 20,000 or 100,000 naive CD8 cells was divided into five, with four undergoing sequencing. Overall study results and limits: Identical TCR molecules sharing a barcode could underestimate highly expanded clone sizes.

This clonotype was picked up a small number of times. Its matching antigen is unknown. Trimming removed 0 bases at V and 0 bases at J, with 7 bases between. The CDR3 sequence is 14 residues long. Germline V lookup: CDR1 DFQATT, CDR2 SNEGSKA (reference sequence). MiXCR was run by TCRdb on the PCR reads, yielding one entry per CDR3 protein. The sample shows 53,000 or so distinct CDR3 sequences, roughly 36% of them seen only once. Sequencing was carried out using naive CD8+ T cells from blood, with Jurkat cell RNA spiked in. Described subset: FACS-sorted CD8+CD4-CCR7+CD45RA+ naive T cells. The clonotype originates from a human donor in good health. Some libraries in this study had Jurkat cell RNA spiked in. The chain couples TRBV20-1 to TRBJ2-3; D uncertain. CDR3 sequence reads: CSARDLESTDTQYF. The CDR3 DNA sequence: TGCAGTGCTAGAGATCTCGAAAGCACAGATACGCAGTATTTT.